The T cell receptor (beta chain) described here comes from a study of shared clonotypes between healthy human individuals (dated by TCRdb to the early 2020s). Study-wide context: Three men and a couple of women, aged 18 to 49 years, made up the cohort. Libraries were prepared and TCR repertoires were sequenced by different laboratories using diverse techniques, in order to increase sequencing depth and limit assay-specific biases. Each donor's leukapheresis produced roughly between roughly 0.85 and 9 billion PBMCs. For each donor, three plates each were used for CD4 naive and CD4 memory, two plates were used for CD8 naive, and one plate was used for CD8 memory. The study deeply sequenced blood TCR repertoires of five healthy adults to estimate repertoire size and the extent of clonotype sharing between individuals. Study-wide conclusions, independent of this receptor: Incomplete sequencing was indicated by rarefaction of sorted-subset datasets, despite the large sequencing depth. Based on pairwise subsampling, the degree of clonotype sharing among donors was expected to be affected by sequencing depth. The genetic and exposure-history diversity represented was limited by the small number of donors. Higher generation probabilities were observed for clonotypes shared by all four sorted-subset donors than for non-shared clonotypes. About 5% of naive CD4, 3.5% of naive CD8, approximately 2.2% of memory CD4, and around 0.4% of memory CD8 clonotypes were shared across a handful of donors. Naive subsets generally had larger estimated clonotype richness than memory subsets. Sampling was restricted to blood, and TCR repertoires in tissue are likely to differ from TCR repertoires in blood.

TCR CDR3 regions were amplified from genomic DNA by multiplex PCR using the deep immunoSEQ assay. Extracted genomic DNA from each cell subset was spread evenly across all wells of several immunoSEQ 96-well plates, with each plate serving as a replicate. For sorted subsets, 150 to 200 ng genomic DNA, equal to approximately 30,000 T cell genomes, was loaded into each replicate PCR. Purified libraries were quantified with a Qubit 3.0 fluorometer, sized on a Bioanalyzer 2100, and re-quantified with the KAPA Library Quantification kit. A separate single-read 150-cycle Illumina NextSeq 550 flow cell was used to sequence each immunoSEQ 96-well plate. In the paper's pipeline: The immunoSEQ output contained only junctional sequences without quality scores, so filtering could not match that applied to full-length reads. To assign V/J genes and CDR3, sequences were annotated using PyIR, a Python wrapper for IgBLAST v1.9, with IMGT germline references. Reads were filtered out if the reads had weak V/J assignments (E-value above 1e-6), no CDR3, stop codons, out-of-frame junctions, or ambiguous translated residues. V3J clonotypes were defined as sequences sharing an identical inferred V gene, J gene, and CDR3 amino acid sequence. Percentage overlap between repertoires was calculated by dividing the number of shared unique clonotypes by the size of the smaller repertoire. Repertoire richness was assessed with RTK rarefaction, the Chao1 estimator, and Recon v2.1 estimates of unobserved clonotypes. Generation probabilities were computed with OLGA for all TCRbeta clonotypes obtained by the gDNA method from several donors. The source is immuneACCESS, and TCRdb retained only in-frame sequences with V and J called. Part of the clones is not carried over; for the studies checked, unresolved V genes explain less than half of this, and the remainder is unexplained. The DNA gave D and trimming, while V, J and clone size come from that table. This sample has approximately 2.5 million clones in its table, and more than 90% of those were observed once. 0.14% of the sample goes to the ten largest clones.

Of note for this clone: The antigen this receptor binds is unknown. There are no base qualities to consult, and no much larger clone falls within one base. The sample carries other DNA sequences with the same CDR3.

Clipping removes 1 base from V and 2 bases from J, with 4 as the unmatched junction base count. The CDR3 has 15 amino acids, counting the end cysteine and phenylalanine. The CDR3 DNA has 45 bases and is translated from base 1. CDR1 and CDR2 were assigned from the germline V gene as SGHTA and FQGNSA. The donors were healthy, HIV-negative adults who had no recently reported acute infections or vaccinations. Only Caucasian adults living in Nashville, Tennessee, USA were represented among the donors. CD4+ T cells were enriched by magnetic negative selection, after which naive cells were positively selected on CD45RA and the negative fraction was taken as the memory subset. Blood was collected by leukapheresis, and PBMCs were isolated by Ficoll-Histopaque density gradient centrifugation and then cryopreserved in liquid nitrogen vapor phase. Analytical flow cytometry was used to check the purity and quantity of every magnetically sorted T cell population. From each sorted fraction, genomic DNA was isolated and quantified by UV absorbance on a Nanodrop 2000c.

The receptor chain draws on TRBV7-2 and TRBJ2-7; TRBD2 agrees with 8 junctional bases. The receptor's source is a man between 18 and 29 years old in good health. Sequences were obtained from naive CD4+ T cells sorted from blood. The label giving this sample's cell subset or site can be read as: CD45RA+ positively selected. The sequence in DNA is TGTGCCAGCAGCTTAGGGCTAGCGGGCGCCTACGAGCAGTACTTC. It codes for CASSLGLAGAYEQYF.